The 14 T cell receptor beta chains reported below all come from one sample, sequenced in a study of response to subunit inactivated influenza vaccine. TCRdb independently ran MiXCR on the RT-PCR reads; one entry per CDR3 protein. Of about 570,000 distinct CDR3 sequences in the sample, about 11% are singletons; the top ten hold 11%. This same sample was also taken into another study, of T cells expressing NK-cell markers. That paper adds: The authors made TCR beta cDNA libraries by 5'RACE template switching. This switching added a universal primer site and UMIs.

The sample was PBMCs from blood, taken on the day of vaccination. The receptors were sampled from a man aged 45-65 years who received an inactivated influenza vaccine.

The sample holds one count of this clonotype. This CDR3 fails to terminate in the conserved phenylalanine or tryptophan, so it likely reflects a read error. This chain links TRBV28 with TRBJ2-7; no clear D gene. The CDR3 sequence is 13 residues long. Trimming took off 7 bases at V and 1 base at J, with 11 bases between the two ends. The germline CDR1 and CDR2 sequences are MDHEN and SYDVKM. The CDR3 coding sequence is TGTGCCAGCACCTTCGCCAGTTCCTACGAGCAGTACTTA. Translation: CASTFASSYEQYL.

This clonotype came up many times. For the CDR3, the DNA is TGTGCCAGCAGCGGTGGGACAGGGGGATTCTACGAGCAGTACTTC. It is translated as CASSGGTGGFYEQYF. V gene TRBV9 combines with J gene TRBJ2-7; TRBD1 agrees at 11 bases. The CDR3 covers 15 residues. Germline V gene sequence: CDR1 SGDLS, CDR2 YYNGEE. The ends lost 3 bases at V and 3 bases at J; junction bases unmatched: 5. Based on the CDR3 plus reference TRBV9 and TRBJ2-7, the full variable domain is DSGVTQTPKHLITATGQRVTLRCSPRSGDLSVYWYQQSLDQGLQFLIQYYNGEERAKGNILERFSAQQFPDLHSELNLSSLELGDSALYFCASSGGTGGFYEQYFGPGTRLTVT.

This clonotype has only a few counts. This sequence joins TRBV4-1 and TRBJ2-3; TRBD2 agrees at 10 bases. The germline gives CDR1 MGHRA, CDR2 YSYEKL. The CDR3 is 17 amino acids. The J segment lost 2 bases and the V segment lost 4 bases, leaving 9 bases of the junction unmatched. CDR3 bases: TGCGCCAGCAGCCTCACCGCTAGCGGGAGTAACACAGATACGCAGTATTTT. It is translated as CASSLTASGSNTDTQYF.

V usage is TRBV28 and J usage is TRBJ2-7; the D gene could be TRBD1 or TRBD2 (5 bases each). Between the trimmed V and J ends, which lost 2 bases and 3 bases, there was a span of 14 bases. Germline V gives CDR1 MDHEN, CDR2 SYDVKM. This CDR3 has 15 residues. Written as DNA, the CDR3 is TGTGCCAGCAGTTTAGGGGTGGGGGATATCTACGAGCAGTACTTC. Amino acids: CASSLGVGDIYEQYF.

V is TRBV5-1 and J is TRBJ2-2; D remains ambiguous. Germline V gene data show CDR1 as SGHRS and CDR2 as YFSETQ. The CDR3 sequence is 14 residues long. With 6 bases removed from V and 0 bases from J, the gap between germline ends came to 9 bases. The CDR3 is CASNLSPNTGELFF. CDR3 DNA sequence: TGCGCCAGCAACCTCAGTCCGAACACCGGGGAGCTGTTTTTT. Full variable domain (missing parts from reference TRBV5-1 and TRBJ2-2): KAGVTQTPRYLIKTRGQQVTLSCSPISGHRSVSWYQQTPGQGLQFLFEYFSETQRNKGNFPGRFSGRQFSNSRSEMNVSTLELGDSALYLCASNLSPNTGELFFGEGSRLTVL.

The chain is built from TRBV6-2 or TRBV6-3 and TRBJ2-7, with D possibly TRBD2 on 6 matching bases. Germline assignment: CDR1 MNHEY and CDR2 SVGEGT. Trimming pared 2 bases from V and 3 bases from J, leaving 14 bases between. There are 15 residues in the CDR3. In nucleotides, the CDR3 is TGTGCCAGCAGTTACAGGAGGGACTTGCTCTACGAGCAGTACTTC. This translates into CASSYRRDLLYEQYF.

This clonotype has a handful of counts. The rearrangement joins TRBV30 to TRBJ2-2; D tentatively reads TRBD1 or TRBD2 (5 bases each). CDR1 is GTSNPN, CDR2 SVGIG, per germline (reference sequence). Trimming stripped 3 bases from V and 6 bases from J, with 11 bases between. The CDR3 is 13 amino acids. The CDR3 sequence: CAWRGEQSGELFF. CDR3 coding DNA: TGTGCCTGGAGGGGGGAGCAGTCCGGGGAGCTGTTTTTT.

This clonotype turned up a few times. The genes are TRBV6-2 or TRBV6-3 and TRBJ1-2; D is unclear. CDR3 length: 15 amino acids. The germline V gene has CDR1 MNHEY and CDR2 SVGEGT. The V end was cut by 0 bases, the J end by 5 bases, with 13 bases between. CDR3 residues: CASSYSASNPYGYTF. CDR3 DNA: TGTGCCAGCAGTTACTCGGCCTCCAACCCGTATGGCTACACCTTC.

The chain is built from TRBV7-6 and TRBJ2-5; 8 bases are a match to TRBD2. This CDR3 is 14 amino acids long. V lost 4 bases and J lost 5; bases outside the gene matches: 6. The germline gives CDR1 SGHVS, CDR2 FNYEAQ. DNA for the CDR3: TGTGCCAGCAGCTCCCCGGGGGGGGTGGAGACCCAGTACTTC. It translates to CASSSPGGVETQYF.

This clonotype has just a few counts. V and J are TRBV28 and TRBJ1-6; D is unresolved. The length of the CDR3 is 16 residues. The germline V and J ends were trimmed by 3 bases and 3 bases, with 12 bases remaining between them. Germline V CDR1 and CDR2: MDHEN, SYDVKM. The CDR3 is CASSLAADFYNSPLHF. For the CDR3, the DNA is TGTGCCAGCAGTTTGGCGGCAGACTTCTATAATTCACCCCTCCACTTT.

This clonotype turned up a few times. This rearrangement joins TRBV14 to TRBJ2-3; D perhaps matches TRBD2 (5 bases). Germline CDR1 and CDR2: SGHDN and FVKESK. The CDR3 loop spans 16 amino acids. V was clipped by 2 bases and J by 2 bases, with 14 bases between them. In nucleotides, the CDR3 is TGTGCCAGCAGCCAATGGGTGGAGGCGGACACAGATACGCAGTATTTT. This codes for CASSQWVEADTDTQYF.

There are a few counts of this clonotype. The chain carries TRBV24-1 and TRBJ2-1, with no clear D. Germline CDR1 is KGHDR and CDR2 is SFDVKD. This CDR3 comprises 14 residues. Trimming pared 4 bases from V and 1 base from J, leaving 7 bases between. The CDR3 DNA reads TGTGCCACCAGTGAGGCCAGATCCTACAATGAGCAGTTCTTC. This sequence encodes CATSEARSYNEQFF.

This clonotype was observed a few times. The J gene is TRBJ2-3, the V gene TRBV4-3, with D possibly matching TRBD1 (6 bases). The germline V gene has CDR1 LGHNA and CDR2 YSLEER. The CDR3 runs 17 residues. Trimming stripped 1 base from V and 0 bases from J, with 14 bases between. CDR3 nucleotide sequence: TGCGCCAGCAGCCAAGGACCGGGACAATCAAGCACAGATACGCAGTATTTT. It yields the protein CASSQGPGQSSTDTQYF.

This rearrangement joins TRBV7-9 to TRBJ2-3, with D possibly TRBD2 on 6 matching bases. This CDR3 is built from 17 residues. CDR1 is SEHNR and CDR2 is FQNEAQ in the germline V gene (reference sequence). V was shortened by 5 bases and J by 2 bases, with 20 bases between the two germline ends. CDR3 nucleotide sequence: TGTGCCAGCAGCCCCCACCATACTAGCAGTGTCACAGATACGCAGTATTTT. It is translated as CASSPHHTSSVTDTQYF.